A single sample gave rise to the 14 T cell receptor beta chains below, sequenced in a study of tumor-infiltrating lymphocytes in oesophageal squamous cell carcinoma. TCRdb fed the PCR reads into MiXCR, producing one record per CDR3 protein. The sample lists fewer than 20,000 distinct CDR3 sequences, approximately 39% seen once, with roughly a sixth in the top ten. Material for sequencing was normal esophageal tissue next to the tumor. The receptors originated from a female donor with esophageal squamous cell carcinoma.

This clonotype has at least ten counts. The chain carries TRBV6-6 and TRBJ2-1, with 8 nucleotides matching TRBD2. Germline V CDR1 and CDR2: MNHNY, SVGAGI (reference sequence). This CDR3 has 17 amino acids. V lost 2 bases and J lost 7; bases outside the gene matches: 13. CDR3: CASSYATTPGGANEQFF. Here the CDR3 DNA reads TGTGCCAGCAGTTACGCAACAACACCCGGGGGGGCAAATGAGCAGTTCTTC.

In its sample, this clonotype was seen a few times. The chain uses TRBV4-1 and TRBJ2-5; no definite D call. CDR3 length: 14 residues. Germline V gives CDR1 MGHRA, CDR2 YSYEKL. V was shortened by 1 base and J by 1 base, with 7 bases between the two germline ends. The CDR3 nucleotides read TGCGCCAGCAGCCAAGTAGGGCCCCAAGAGACCCAGTACTTC. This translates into CASSQVGPQETQYF.

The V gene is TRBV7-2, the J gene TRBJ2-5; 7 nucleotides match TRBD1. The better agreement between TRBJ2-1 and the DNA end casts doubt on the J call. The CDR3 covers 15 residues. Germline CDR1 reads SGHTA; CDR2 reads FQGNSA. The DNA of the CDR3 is TGTGCCAGCAGCGGCGCCGGGACAGTAGGCAATGAGCAGTTCTTC. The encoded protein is CASSGAGTVGNEQFF.

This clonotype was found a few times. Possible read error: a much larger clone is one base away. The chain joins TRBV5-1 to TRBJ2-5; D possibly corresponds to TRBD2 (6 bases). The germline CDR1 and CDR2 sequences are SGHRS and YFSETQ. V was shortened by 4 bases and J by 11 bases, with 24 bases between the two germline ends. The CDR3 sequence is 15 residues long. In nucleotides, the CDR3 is TGCGCCAGCAGCCTCCAGGCGGGGTCGTACAATGAGCAGTACTTC. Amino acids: CASSLQAGSYNEQYF. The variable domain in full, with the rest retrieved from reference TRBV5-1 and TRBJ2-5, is KAGVTQTPRYLIKTRGQQVTLSCSPISGHRSVSWYQQTPGQGLQFLFEYFSETQRNKGNFPGRFSGRQFSNSRSEMNVSTLELGDSALYLCASSLQAGSYNEQYFGPGTRLLVL.

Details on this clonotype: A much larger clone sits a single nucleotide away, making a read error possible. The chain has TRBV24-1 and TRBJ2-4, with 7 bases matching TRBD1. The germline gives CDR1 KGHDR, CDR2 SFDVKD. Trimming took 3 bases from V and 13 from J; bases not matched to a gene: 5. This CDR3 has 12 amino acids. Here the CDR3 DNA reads TGTGCCACCAGTGATGACAGGGTGGGGCAGTACTTC. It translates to CATSDDRVGQYF.

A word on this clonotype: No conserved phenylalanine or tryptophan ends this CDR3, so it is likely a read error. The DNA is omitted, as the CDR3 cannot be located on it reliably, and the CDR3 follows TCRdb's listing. CDR3 loop: CASSSISG. V is TRBV7-9 and J is TRBJ2-5. 8 amino acids form the CDR3, both terminal residues included. CDR1 and CDR2 (germline): SEHNR, FQNEAQ (reference sequence).

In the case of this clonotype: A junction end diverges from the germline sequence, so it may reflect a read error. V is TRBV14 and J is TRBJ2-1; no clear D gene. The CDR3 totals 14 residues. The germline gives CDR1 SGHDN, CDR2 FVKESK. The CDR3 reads CASSQAGSYSPLHF. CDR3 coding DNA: TGTGCCAGCAGCCAAGCGGGTAGTTATTCACCCCTCCACTTC. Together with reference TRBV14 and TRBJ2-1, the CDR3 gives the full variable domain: EAGVTQFPSHSVIEKGQTVTLRCDPISGHDNLYWYRRVMGKEIKFLLHFVKESKQDESGMPNNRFLAERTGGTYSTLKVQPAELEDSGVYFCASSQAGSYSPLHFGPGTRLTVL.

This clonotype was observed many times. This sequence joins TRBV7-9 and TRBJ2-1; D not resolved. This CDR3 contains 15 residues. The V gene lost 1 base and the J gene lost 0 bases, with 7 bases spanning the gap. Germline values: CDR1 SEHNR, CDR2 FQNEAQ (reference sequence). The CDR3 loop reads CASSLDGASYNEQFF. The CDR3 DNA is TGTGCCAGCAGCTTAGACGGAGCCTCCTACAATGAGCAGTTCTTC.

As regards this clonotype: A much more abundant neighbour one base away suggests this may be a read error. The CDR3 region has the DNA TGTGCCAGCAAGTCAGGACACAACTACGAGCAGTTCTTC. Protein product: CASKSGHNYEQFF. The chain carries TRBV6-1 and TRBJ2-3; D is possibly TRBD1 (5 bases). The DNA end is more similar to TRBJ2-1, so the J call may be wrong. Germline CDR1 MNHNS, CDR2 SASEGT. The CDR3 is 13 residues long.

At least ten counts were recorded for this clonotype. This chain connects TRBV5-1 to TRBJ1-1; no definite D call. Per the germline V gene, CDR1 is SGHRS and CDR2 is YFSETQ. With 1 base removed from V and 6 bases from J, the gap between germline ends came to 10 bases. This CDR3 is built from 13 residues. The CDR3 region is CASSLNGVAEAFF. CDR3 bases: TGCGCCAGCAGCTTGAACGGGGTCGCTGAAGCTTTCTTT.

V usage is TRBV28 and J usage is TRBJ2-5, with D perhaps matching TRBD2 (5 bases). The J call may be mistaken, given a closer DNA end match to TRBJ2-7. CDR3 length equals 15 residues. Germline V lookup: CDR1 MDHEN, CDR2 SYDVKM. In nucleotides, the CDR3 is TGTGCCAGCAGTTTTCTGAGGGCTGGAACCTACGAGCAGTACTTC. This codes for CASSFLRAGTYEQYF.

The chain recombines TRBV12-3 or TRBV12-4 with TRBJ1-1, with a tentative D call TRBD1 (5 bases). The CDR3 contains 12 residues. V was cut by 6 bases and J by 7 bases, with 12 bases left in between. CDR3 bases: TGTGCCAGCAGGTTGAGGGGCCTTGAAGCTTTCTTT. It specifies CASRLRGLEAFF.

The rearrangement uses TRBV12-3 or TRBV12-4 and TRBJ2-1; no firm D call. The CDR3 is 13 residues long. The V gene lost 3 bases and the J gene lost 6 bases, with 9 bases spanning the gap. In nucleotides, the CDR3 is TGTGCCAGCAGTTTTTTGGGGTCCAATGAGCAGTTCTTC. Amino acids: CASSFLGSNEQFF.

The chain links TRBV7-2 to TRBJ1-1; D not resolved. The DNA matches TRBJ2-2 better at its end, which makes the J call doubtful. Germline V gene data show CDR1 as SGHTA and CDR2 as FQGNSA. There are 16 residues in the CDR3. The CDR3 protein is CASSPVSAANTGELFF. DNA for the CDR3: TGTGCCAGCAGCCCCGTATCGGCCGCGAACACCGGGGAGCTGTTTTTT.